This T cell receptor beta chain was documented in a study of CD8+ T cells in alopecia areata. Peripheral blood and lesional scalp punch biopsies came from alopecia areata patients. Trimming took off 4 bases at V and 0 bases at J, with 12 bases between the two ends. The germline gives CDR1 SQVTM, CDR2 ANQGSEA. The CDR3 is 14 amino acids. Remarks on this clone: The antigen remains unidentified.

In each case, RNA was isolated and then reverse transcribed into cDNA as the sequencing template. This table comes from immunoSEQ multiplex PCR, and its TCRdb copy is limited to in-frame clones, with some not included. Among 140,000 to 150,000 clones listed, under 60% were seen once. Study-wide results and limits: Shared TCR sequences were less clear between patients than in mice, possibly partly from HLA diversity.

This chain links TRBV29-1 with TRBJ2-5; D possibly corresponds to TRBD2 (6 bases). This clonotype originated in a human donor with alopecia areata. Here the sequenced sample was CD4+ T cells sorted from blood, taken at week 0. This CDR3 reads CSVAAGTYQETQYF. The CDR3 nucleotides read TGCAGCGTTGCGGCGGGGACGTACCAAGAGACCCAGTACTTC.